This TCR beta chain was found in a study of T cells after yellow fever vaccination. CDR1 SGHAT and CDR2 FQDESV come from the germline V gene (reference sequence). The CDR3 totals 18 residues. V lost 4 bases and J 0 bases, leaving 21 bases between the germline ends. TCRdb used MiXCR to reprocess the 5' RACE reads, holding one entry per CDR3 protein. This table has around 310,000 distinct CDR3 sequences, 8% to 10% appearing once. This clonotype was seen more than once but under ten times. This specimen consisted of PBMCs, obtained on the day of the first yellow fever vaccination. The sequence came from a man younger than 35 who received the YFV17D yellow fever vaccine. This chain joins TRBV11-1 and TRBJ1-2; D is uncertain. The CDR3 DNA sequence: TGTGCCAGCAGCTCGACAATCTTCGGGCGGCAATCTAACTATGGCTACACCTTC. It specifies CASSSTIFGRQSNYGYTF.